A single sample is the source of the 10 T cell receptor beta chains below, sequenced in a study of cytomegalovirus exposure and HLA in healthy donors. Sequencing was performed with immunoSEQ multiplex PCR; in TCRdb, only in-frame clones are kept and a portion is missing. The sample has roughly 52,000 clones; 88% are singletons. Sequenced input: PBMCs. The receptors shown here come from a woman aged 25 to 39 in good health and CMV-seronegative.

The V gene is TRBV9, the J gene TRBJ2-7; no definite D call. Germline V lookup: CDR1 SGDLS, CDR2 YYNGEE. This CDR3 has 14 amino acids. V was clipped by 0 bases and J by 2 bases, with 9 bases between them. DNA of the CDR3: TGTGCCAGCAGCGTAGGTGCAGGTACCTACGAGCAGTACTTC. Translated, it gives CASSVGAGTYEQYF.

The chain recombines TRBV12-5 with TRBJ2-5; weak D call: TRBD2 (6 bases). Trimming took 10 bases from V and 1 from J, leaving 16 bases between them. Germline CDR1 is LGHNT and CDR2 is FRNRAP. The CDR3 sequence is 14 residues long. In DNA form, the CDR3 reads TGTGCTACTGGGGGGAGGAGGGCCCAAGAGACCCAGTACTTC. Amino acid sequence: CATGGRRAQETQYF.

The genes are TRBV7-8 and TRBJ2-3; tentatively, D is TRBD1 (6 bases). Trimming shortened V by 5 bases and J by 2 bases, and 14 bases separated the two germline ends. The CDR3 loop spans 15 amino acids. The germline V gene has CDR1 SGHVS and CDR2 FQNEAQ. CDR3: CASSPRGFNTDTQYF. The DNA for the CDR3 is TGTGCCAGCAGCCCGAGGGGGTTCAACACAGATACGCAGTATTTT.

The chain recombines TRBV5-1 with TRBJ1-3; the D gene is possibly TRBD1 (6 bases). CDR3 length equals 16 residues. Germline CDR1 and CDR2: SGHRS and YFSETQ. V lost 3 bases and J 0 bases, leaving 13 bases between the germline ends. The CDR3 DNA sequence: TGCGCCAGCAGCTCCGGGACACCCAGCTCTGGAAACACCATATATTTT. It yields the protein CASSSGTPSSGNTIYF.

The CDR3 reads CASTTGQAYEQYF. The CDR3 DNA sequence: TGCGCCAGCACCACCGGACAAGCCTACGAGCAGTACTTC. J is TRBJ2-7 and V is TRBV10-2; possible D gene TRBD1, 5 bases. The CDR3 consists of 13 residues. Trimming removed 7 bases at V and 2 bases at J, with 12 bases between. The germline V gene encodes CDR1 WSHSY and CDR2 SAAADI.

V and J are TRBV29-1 and TRBJ1-2; D not resolved. Trimming took off 5 bases at V and 2 bases at J, with 6 bases between the two ends. Germline V gene data show CDR1 as SQVTM and CDR2 as ANQGSEA. The CDR3 covers 11 residues. The CDR3 sequence: CSVFQNYGYTF. CDR3 DNA: TGCAGCGTTTTCCAAAACTATGGCTACACCTTC.

This chain links TRBV7-9 with TRBJ1-5, with 7 nucleotides matching TRBD1. The CDR3 is 15 amino acids. The germline CDR1 and CDR2 sequences are SEHNR and FQNEAQ (reference sequence). V shed 5 bases, J shed 4 bases, and the junction held 8 bases outside the gene matches. The CDR3 bases are TGTGCCAGCAGCCAGACAGGGCACCTTAATCAGCCCCAGCATTTT. Its translation is CASSQTGHLNQPQHF.

The V gene is TRBV28, the J gene TRBJ2-7, with D perhaps matching TRBD2 (6 bases). There are 15 residues in the CDR3. The V gene's germline CDR1 is MDHEN and CDR2 SYDVKM. Trimming shortened V by 3 bases and J by 1 base, and 13 bases separated the two germline ends. The CDR3 loop is CASSFHGTVSYEQYF. Written as DNA, the CDR3 is TGTGCCAGCAGTTTCCACGGGACTGTGTCCTACGAGCAGTACTTC.

This clone was seen just once. The rearrangement links TRBV7-8 to TRBJ2-3; TRBD1 matches 8 bases. The CDR3 has 13 amino acids. The germline V gene has CDR1 SGHVS and CDR2 FQNEAQ. CDR3 protein: CATQGANTDTQYF. The CDR3 DNA reads TGTGCTACCCAGGGGGCCAACACAGATACGCAGTATTTT.

The rearrangement links TRBV27 to TRBJ1-2; TRBD1 matches 7 bases. The junction had 4 bases not matched to a gene; V was cut back by 6 bases and J by 0 bases. The germline V gene has CDR1 MNHEY and CDR2 SMNVEV (reference sequence). The length of the CDR3 is 14 residues. CDR3 amino acids: CASRRQGANYGYTF. Written as DNA, the CDR3 is TGTGCCAGCAGAAGACAGGGTGCTAACTATGGCTACACCTTC.